These T cell receptor beta chains were read from a single sample in a study of molecular identifiers for immune sequencing clone quantification. One entry per CDR3 protein, called by TCRdb with MiXCR from the PCR reads. Of roughly 320,000 distinct CDR3 sequences listed, about a fifth are singletons. Input material: naive CD8+ T cells from blood, with Jurkat cell RNA spiked in. The receptor set was obtained from a human donor in good health. Some libraries in this study had Jurkat cell RNA spiked in. The conserved cysteine and the conserved F or W are not part of the CDR3 here.

TRBJ1-1 TRBV13 ASSLQGGGQGAF
TRBJ1-6 TRBV27 ASSSLSSYNSPLH
TRBJ1-1 TRBV4-1 ASSQDPTGYGTTEAF
TRBJ2-1 TRBV7-3 ASSPEITSGGYNEQF
TRBJ2-7 TRBV7-9 ASSLAADYEQY
TRBJ2-7 TRBV23-1 ASSITVYEQY
TRBJ2-3 TRBV15 ATSSVYNADTQY
TRBJ2-3 TRBV7-8 ASSLAPTTDTQY
TRBJ2-7 TRBV7-8 ASSLPEGSSYEQY
TRBJ2-5 TRBV4-1 ASSQGLGKETQY
TRBJ2-7 TRBV6-2/TRBV6-3 ASTTGLALPYEQY
TRBJ2-3 TRBV28 ASSPGPRGLREDTQY
TRBJ2-5 TRBV7-9 ASLRTGGETQY
TRBJ1-2 TRBV12-5 ASGPGPDYGYT
TRBJ2-5 TRBV29-1 SVEAGTFEETQY
TRBJ2-5 TRBV5-5 ASSLSRDRGFEETQY
TRBJ1-5 TRBV4-1 ASSQDLMGQPQH
TRBJ2-1 TRBV29-1 SVEGFKGGIYNEQF
TRBJ2-5 TRBV13 ASSLRGQHIQETQY
TRBJ2-2 TRBV3-1 ASSQDLLNTGELF
TRBJ1-1 TRBV20-1 SAWGGVTEAF
TRBJ1-1 TRBV7-9 ASSTGVTEAF
TRBJ2-3 TRBV19 ASSPQVASTDTQY
TRBJ2-3 TRBV27 ASSLIGDVRY
TRBJ1-2 TRBV5-6 ASSLEDSNYGYT
TRBJ1-2 TRBV4-3 ASSHENYGYT
TRBJ1-3 TRBV30 AWSWASGNTIY
TRBJ2-7 TRBV28 ASSLLTGPISYEQY
TRBJ2-3 TRBV27 ASSPMGTSGADTQY
TRBJ2-7 TRBV6-5 ASSYSQSLSYEQY
TRBJ1-1 TRBV6-5 ASSYRVPASNTEAF
TRBJ1-5 TRBV19 ASSIGQGAQQPQH
TRBJ2-1 TRBV7-8 ASSLAGAAPNEQF
TRBJ2-7 TRBV19 ASSIVASSYEQY
TRBJ2-7 TRBV6-5 ASSPIAGTEMYEQY
TRBJ2-6 TRBV5-5 ASSLPTDFANVLT
TRBJ2-3 TRBV7-9 ASTGAREVTDTQY
TRBJ1-1 TRBV12-3/TRBV12-4 ASSLEWARDTEAF
TRBJ2-1 TRBV7-3 ASSFDNYNEQF
TRBJ1-5 TRBV20-1 SARVVPIPRLNQPQH
TRBJ2-3 TRBV11-1 ASSLEGSTDTQY
TRBJ2-3 TRBV4-2 ASSGNLAGSADTQY
TRBJ1-5 TRBV27 ASSFSAGAPQH
TRBJ2-7 TRBV28 ASSLPMGSSYEQY
TRBJ2-1 TRBV4-2 ASSQPPADEQF
TRBJ2-7 TRBV10-3 AISESVLEQY
TRBJ2-3 TRBV3-1 ASSWGRYTDTQY
TRBJ2-1 TRBV29-1 SVDGTAAYNEQF
TRBJ2-1 TRBV12-5 ASALLNEQF
TRBJ1-3 TRBV4-3 ASSQDAQNSGNTIY
TRBJ2-1 TRBV12-3/TRBV12-4 ASRRTRSSYNEQF
TRBJ2-7 TRBV12-3/TRBV12-4 ASSFSQDEQY
TRBJ2-1 TRBV6-5 ASSYSVPPHNEQF
TRBJ2-7 TRBV20-1 SAQRGRETYEQH
TRBJ2-3 TRBV2 ASSYYGRPATDTQY
TRBJ2-2 TRBV6-5 ASSYQGAAGELF
TRBJ2-5 TRBV9 ASSGGTGLETQY
TRBJ2-1 TRBV30 AWGETGVGYNEQF
TRBJ2-2 TRBV29-1 SVEGLATGELF
TRBJ2-6 TRBV30 AWSWGSGANVLT